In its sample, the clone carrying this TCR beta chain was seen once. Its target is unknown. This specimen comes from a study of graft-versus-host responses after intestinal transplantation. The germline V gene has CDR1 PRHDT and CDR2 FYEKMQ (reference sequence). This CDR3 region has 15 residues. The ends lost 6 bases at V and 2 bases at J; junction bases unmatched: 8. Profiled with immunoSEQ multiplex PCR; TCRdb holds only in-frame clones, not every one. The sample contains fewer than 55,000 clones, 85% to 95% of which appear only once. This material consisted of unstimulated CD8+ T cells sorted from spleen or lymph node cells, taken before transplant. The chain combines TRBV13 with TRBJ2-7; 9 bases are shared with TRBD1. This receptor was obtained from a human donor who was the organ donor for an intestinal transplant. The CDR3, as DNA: TGTGCCAGCAGTTTGGCGGGACAGGGCGCCTACGAGCAGTACTTC. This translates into CASSLAGQGAYEQYF.